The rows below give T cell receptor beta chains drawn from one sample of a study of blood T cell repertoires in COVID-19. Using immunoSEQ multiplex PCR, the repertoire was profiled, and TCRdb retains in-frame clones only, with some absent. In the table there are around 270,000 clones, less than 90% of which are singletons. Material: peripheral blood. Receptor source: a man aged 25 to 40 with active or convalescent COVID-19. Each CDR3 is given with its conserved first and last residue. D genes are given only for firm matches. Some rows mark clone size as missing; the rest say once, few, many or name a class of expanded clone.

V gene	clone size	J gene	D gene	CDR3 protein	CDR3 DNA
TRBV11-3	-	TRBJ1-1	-	CASSLAQGEAFF	TGTGCCAGCAGCTTAGCCCAGGGTGAAGCTTTCTTT
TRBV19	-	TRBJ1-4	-	CASSWTPTNEKLFF	TGTGCCAGTAGCTGGACTCCAACTAATGAAAAACTGTTTTTT
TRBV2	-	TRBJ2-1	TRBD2	CASSDTSGGVGEQFF	TGTGCCAGCAGTGATACTAGCGGGGGGGTCGGTGAGCAGTTCTTC
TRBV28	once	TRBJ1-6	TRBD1	CASGGQGIDSPLHF	TGTGCCAGCGGAGGACAGGGTATCGACTCACCCCTCCACTTT
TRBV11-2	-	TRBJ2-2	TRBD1	CASSFRRQGAGELFF	TGTGCCAGCAGCTTCAGGAGACAGGGGGCCGGGGAGCTGTTTTTT
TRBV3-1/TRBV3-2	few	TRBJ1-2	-	CASSQSVLYGYTF	TGTGCCAGCAGCCAATCGGTCCTCTATGGCTACACCTTC
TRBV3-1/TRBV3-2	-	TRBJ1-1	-	CASNPNKAKTTNTEAFF	TGTGCCAGCAACCCGAATAAAGCAAAGACAACGAACACTGAAGCTTTCTTT
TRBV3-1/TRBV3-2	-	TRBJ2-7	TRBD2	CASSLGLAAAYGQYF	TGTGCCAGCAGCCTAGGACTAGCGGCGGCCTACGGGCAGTACTTC
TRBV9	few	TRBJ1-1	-	CASSVSVGPGAFF	TGTGCCAGCAGCGTATCCGTTGGCCCCGGGGCTTTCTTT
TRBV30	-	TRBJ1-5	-	CAWSLENQPQHF	TGTGCCTGGAGTTTAGAGAATCAGCCCCAGCATTTT
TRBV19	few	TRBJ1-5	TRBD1	CASSNPQTGGKDNQPQHF	TGTGCCAGTAGTAATCCCCAGACAGGGGGCAAAGACAATCAGCCCCAGCATTTT
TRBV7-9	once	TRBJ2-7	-	CASTSPGLTYEQYF	TGTGCCAGCACCTCCCCGGGACTCACCTACGAGCAGTACTTC
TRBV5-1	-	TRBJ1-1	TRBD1	CASSGTVNTEAFF	TGCGCCAGCAGCGGGACAGTGAACACTGAAGCTTTCTTT
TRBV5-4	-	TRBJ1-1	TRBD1	CASSFGGQGDTEAFF	TGTGCCAGCAGCTTTGGGGGACAGGGGGACACTGAAGCTTTCTTT
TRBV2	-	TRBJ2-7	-	CASSVMAEQYF	TGTGCCAGCAGTGTTATGGCCGAGCAGTACTTC
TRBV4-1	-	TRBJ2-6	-	CASSQDRAGSGANVLTF	TGCGCCAGCAGCCAAGATCGGGCGGGCTCTGGGGCCAACGTCCTGACTTTC